The 17 T cell receptor beta chains reported below all come from one sample, sequenced in a study of shared clonotypes between healthy human individuals. Profiled with immunoSEQ multiplex PCR; TCRdb holds only in-frame clones, not every one. The profile shows about 470,000 clones, roughly three quarters of them singletons. Sequenced material: PBMCs. The receptors come from a middle-aged woman in good health. Some clones in this sample may be carry-over from other donors' samples.

The gene calls are TRBV6-6 and TRBJ1-2; D may be TRBD1 (5 bases). Trimming left V 6 bases short and J 8 bases short, with 10 bases between. Germline assignment: CDR1 MNHNY and CDR2 SVGAGI (reference sequence). The CDR3 sequence is 11 residues long. CDR3 coding DNA: TGTGCCAGCAGCTCCCGGGGCGGCTACACCTTC. Amino acid sequence: CASSSRGGYTF.

The chain links TRBV5-4 to TRBJ2-7; D uncertain. CDR3 length equals 15 residues. Per germline, CDR1 SGHNT and CDR2 YYREEE (reference sequence). The germline V and J ends were trimmed by 0 bases and 3 bases, with 13 bases remaining between them. The CDR3 coding sequence is TGTGCCAGCAGCTTGGGACGGGCGAGTAGCTACGAGCAGTACTTC. Protein: CASSLGRASSYEQYF.

This clone was recorded a few times. The DNA for the CDR3 is TGCGCCAGCAGCTTCCTGACAGGGACGGACGAGCAGTACTTC. Translating it yields CASSFLTGTDEQYF. This chain connects TRBV5-1 to TRBJ2-7; 7 positions agree with TRBD1. There are 14 residues in the CDR3. CDR1 is SGHRS, CDR2 YFSETQ, per germline. After removal of 2 bases from V and 5 bases from J, the junction contained 7 bases not matched to a gene.

This clone was seen ten or more times. The J gene is TRBJ2-7, the V gene TRBV19; TRBD2 matches at 8 bases. V lost 3 bases, J lost 9 bases, and 10 bases stayed unmatched. Germline CDR1 and CDR2: LNHDA and SQIVND (reference sequence). CDR3 length: 14 amino acids. The DNA of the CDR3 is TGTGCCAGTAGTATTACGGGAGGGAGACCTGTGCAGTACTTC. Encoded protein: CASSITGGRPVQYF.

This chain links TRBV7-2 with TRBJ2-5, with TRBD1 as a possible D gene (6 bases). This CDR3 has 12 residues. From germline, CDR1 is SGHTA and CDR2 FQGNSA. V was cut by 2 bases and J by 13 bases, with 14 bases left in between. In nucleotides, the CDR3 is TGTGCCAGCAGCTTACAAGGGGGACCCCGGTACTTC. Its translation is CASSLQGGPRYF.

The chain joins TRBV7-2 to TRBJ2-7; the D is unclear. In germline, CDR1 is SGHTA, CDR2 FQGNSA. The CDR3 contains 15 residues. V lost 2 bases and J 7 bases, leaving 18 bases between the germline ends. In DNA form, the CDR3 reads TGTGCCAGCAGCTTATTTGCCTCTCAGATAATAGAGCAGTACTTC. It codes for CASSLFASQIIEQYF.

This clone is a singleton in its sample. This chain uses TRBV9 with TRBJ1-1; D call uncertain. CDR1 is SGDLS and CDR2 is YYNGEE in the germline V gene. Trimming removed 0 bases from V and 1 base from J, with 4 bases in between. CDR3 length: 13 amino acids. In nucleotides, the CDR3 is TGTGCCAGCAGCGTAGAATCGAACACTGAAGCTTTCTTT. Encoded protein: CASSVESNTEAFF.

The chain recombines TRBV5-1 with TRBJ2-7, with 9 bases matching TRBD2. V was clipped by 2 bases and J by 1 base; unmatched bases: 4. Germline lookup yields CDR1 SGHRS and CDR2 YFSETQ. The CDR3 runs to 15 residues. CDR3 sequence (DNA): TGCGCCAGCAGCTTAATTCTAGCGGGATCCTACGAGCAGTACTTC. Encoded protein: CASSLILAGSYEQYF.

The chain carries TRBV28 and TRBJ2-7, with D unresolved. Trimming left V 6 bases short and J 2 bases short, with 14 bases between. The germline V gene encodes CDR1 MDHEN and CDR2 SYDVKM. The CDR3 has 14 amino acids. As DNA, the CDR3 is TGTGCCAGCAGATCGACGGTTTCTACCTACGAGCAGTACTTC. Translating gives CASRSTVSTYEQYF.

This chain links TRBV28 with TRBJ2-7, with D unresolved. The CDR3 length is 13 residues. Germline V gene lookup returns CDR1 MDHEN and CDR2 SYDVKM. V lost 3 bases and J lost 5, with 11 bases in between. CDR3 sequence: CASSFSFIHEQYF. Here the CDR3 DNA reads TGTGCCAGCAGTTTTAGCTTTATCCACGAGCAGTACTTC.

This chain links TRBV28 with TRBJ1-5; weak D call: TRBD1 (5 bases). The ends were cut back, 5 bases at V and 5 bases at J, with 13 bases in the middle. The CDR3 is 14 residues long. Germline assignment: CDR1 MDHEN and CDR2 SYDVKM. The CDR3 is CASSPGGRHQPQHF. In DNA, the CDR3 is TGTGCCAGCAGTCCTGGGGGGAGGCATCAGCCCCAGCATTTT.

V and J are TRBV4-3 and TRBJ2-3; TRBD2 is a possible D gene (7 bases). The length of the CDR3 is 13 residues. Trimming took off 1 base at V and 8 bases at J, with 10 bases between the two ends. From germline, CDR1 is LGHNA and CDR2 YSLEER. The CDR3 protein is CASSQGEGGTQYF. CDR3 coding DNA: TGCGCCAGCAGCCAAGGGGAGGGGGGTACGCAGTATTTT.

The chain carries TRBV6-4 and TRBJ2-7; TRBD2 aligns across 11 bases. Germline V CDR1 and CDR2: MRHNA, SNTAGT. This CDR3 has 15 amino acids. Germline trimming cut 6 bases from V and 4 bases from J; bases unmatched to any gene: 8. CDR3 in DNA: TGTGCCAGCAGGACAAGACTAGCGGGAAGGTACGAGCAGTACTTC. Its protein product is CASRTRLAGRYEQYF.

The J gene is TRBJ2-7, the V gene TRBV6-1, with 13 positions matching TRBD2. Germline V lookup: CDR1 MNHNS, CDR2 SASEGT. CDR3 length equals 14 residues. J lost 2 bases, V lost 8 bases, and 3 bases had no gene match. DNA for the CDR3: TGTGCCAGCGGGGGGACTAGCGGGACCTACGAGCAGTACTTC. It is translated as CASGGTSGTYEQYF.

The chain carries TRBV28 and TRBJ2-7; TRBD1 or TRBD2 may be the D gene (5 bases each). Trimming pared 4 bases from V and 5 bases from J, leaving 15 bases between. Germline assignment: CDR1 MDHEN and CDR2 SYDVKM. CDR3 length: 14 amino acids. This CDR3 reads CASSSLGDPHEQYF. The CDR3 nucleotides read TGTGCCAGCAGTTCCCTCGGGGACCCCCACGAGCAGTACTTC.

The chain recombines TRBV28 with TRBJ1-2; D remains unclear. Between the trimmed V and J ends, which lost 3 bases and 1 base, there was a span of 12 bases. This CDR3 is built from 15 residues. CDR1 and CDR2 from the germline V gene are MDHEN and SYDVKM. The CDR3 is CASSLSGGVNYGYTF. As DNA, the CDR3 is TGTGCCAGCAGTTTGTCCGGCGGTGTTAACTATGGCTACACCTTC.

This CDR3 is CASSTPRWNPGTSGRLIYNEQFF. The CDR3 DNA sequence: TGTGCCAGTAGTACTCCCCGTTGGAATCCCGGGACTAGCGGGAGGTTGATTTACAATGAGCAGTTCTTC. The chain couples TRBV19 to TRBJ2-1, with TRBD2 matching 15 bases. The CDR3 consists of 23 residues. V was pared by 4 bases and J by 4 bases, with 23 bases of the junction left unmatched. Per germline, CDR1 LNHDA and CDR2 SQIVND (reference sequence).